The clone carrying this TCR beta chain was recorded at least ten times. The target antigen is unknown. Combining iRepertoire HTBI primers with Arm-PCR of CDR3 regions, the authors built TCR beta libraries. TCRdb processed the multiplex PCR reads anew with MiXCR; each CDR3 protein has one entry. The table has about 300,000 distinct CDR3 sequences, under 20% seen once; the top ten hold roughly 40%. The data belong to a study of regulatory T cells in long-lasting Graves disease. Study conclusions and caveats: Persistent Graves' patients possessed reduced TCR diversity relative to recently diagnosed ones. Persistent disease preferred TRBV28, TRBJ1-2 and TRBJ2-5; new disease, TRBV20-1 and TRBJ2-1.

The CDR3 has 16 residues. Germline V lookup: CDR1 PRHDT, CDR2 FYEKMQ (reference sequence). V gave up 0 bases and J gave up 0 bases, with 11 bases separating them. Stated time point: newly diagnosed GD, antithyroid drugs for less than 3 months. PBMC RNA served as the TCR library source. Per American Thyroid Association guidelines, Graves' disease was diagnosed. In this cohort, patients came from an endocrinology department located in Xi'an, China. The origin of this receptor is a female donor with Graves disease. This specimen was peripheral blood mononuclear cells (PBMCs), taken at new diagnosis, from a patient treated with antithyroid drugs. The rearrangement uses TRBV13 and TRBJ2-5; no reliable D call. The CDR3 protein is CASSLGTDGDQETQYF. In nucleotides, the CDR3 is TGTGCCAGCAGCTTAGGCACGGACGGAGACCAAGAGACCCAGTACTTC.